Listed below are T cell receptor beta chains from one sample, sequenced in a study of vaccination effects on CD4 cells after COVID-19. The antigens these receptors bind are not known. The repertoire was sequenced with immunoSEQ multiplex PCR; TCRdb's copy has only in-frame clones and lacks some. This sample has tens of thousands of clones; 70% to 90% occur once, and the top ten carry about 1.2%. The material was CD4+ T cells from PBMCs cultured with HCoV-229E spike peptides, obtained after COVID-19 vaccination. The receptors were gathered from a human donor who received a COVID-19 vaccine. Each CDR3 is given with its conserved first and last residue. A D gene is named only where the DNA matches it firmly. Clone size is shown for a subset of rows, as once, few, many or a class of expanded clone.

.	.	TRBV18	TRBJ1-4	CASSPTATNEKLFF	TGTGCCAGCTCACCCACGGCAACTAATGAAAAACTGTTTTTT
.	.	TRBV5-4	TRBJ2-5	CASSFLGETQYF	TGTGCCAGCAGCTTCCTCGGGGAGACCCAGTACTTC
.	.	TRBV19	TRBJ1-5	CASTPVPSNQPQHF	TGTGCCAGTACTCCGGTGCCTAGCAATCAGCCCCAGCATTTT
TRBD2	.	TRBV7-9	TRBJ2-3	CAIRSGGTDTQYF	TGTGCCATACGTAGCGGGGGCACAGATACGCAGTATTTT
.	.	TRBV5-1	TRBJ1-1	CASSLAWGNMNTEAFF	TGCGCCAGCAGCTTGGCCTGGGGGAACATGAACACTGAAGCTTTCTTT
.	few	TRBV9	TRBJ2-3	CASSVQTSTDTQYF	TGTGCCAGCAGCGTCCAAACTAGCACAGATACGCAGTATTTT
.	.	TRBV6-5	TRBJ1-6	CASGRGVDNSPLHF	TGTGCCAGCGGTCGGGGGGTCGACAATTCACCCCTCCACTTT
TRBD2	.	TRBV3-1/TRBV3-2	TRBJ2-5	CASSQNPGGETQYF	TGTGCCAGCAGCCAAAATCCGGGGGGGGAGACCCAGTACTTC
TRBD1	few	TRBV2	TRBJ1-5	CASSVSWYRGTNQPQHF	TGTGCCAGCAGTGTGTCATGGTACAGGGGTACCAATCAGCCCCAGCATTTT
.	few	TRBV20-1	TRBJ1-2	CSATGVGGYTF	TGCAGTGCTACAGGGGTAGGAGGCTACACCTTC
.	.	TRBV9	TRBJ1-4	CASSVYQTDEKLFF	TGTGCCAGCAGCGTTTACCAAACAGATGAAAAACTGTTTTTT
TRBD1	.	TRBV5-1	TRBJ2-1	CASSPGQGGNEQFF	TGCGCCAGCAGCCCCGGACAGGGTGGAAATGAGCAGTTCTTC
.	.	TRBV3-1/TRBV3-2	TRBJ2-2	CASRPTRNTGELFF	TGTGCCAGCAGGCCGACTAGGAACACCGGGGAGCTGTTTTTT
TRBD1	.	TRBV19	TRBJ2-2	CASRRQGNTGELFF	TGTGCCAGTCGGAGACAGGGAAACACCGGGGAGCTGTTTTTT
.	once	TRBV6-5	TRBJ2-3	CASSSHLRDSTDTQYF	TGTGCCAGCAGTTCCCACCTCCGGGACAGCACAGATACGCAGTATTTT
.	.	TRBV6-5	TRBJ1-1	CASSAWGTGNTEAFF	TGTGCCAGCAGCGCCTGGGGCACAGGGAACACTGAAGCTTTCTTT